This is a list of T cell receptor beta chains from one sample in a study of blood T cell repertoires in COVID-19. Sequenced by immunoSEQ multiplex PCR; TCRdb stores in-frame clones only, minus some. The sample shows under 250,000 clones, 70% to 90% of them seen only once. The specimen sequenced was PBMCs or T cells enriched from blood (not recorded which). Receptors were obtained from a man in his thirties or forties with acute COVID-19. CDR3s include the opening cysteine and the closing phenylalanine or tryptophan.

V gene: TRBV15; CDR3 length: 17; CDR3 protein: CATSRRTGARMNTEAFF
V gene: TRBV9; CDR3 length: 16; CDR3 protein: CASSVGADLRGNEQFF
V gene: TRBV18; CDR3 length: 14; CDR3 protein: CASSPIAGSETQYF
V gene: TRBV9; CDR3 length: 16; CDR3 protein: CASSVDGGAGEVEAFF
V gene: TRBV28; CDR3 length: 11; CDR3 protein: CASRTGDGYTF
V gene: TRBV29-1; CDR3 length: 15; CDR3 protein: CSVDRAAIMNTEAFF
V gene: TRBV6-1; CDR3 length: 16; CDR3 protein: CASSDAKAGGNQPQHF
V gene: TRBV15; CDR3 length: 13; CDR3 protein: CASSGGGDYGYTF
V gene: TRBV19; CDR3 length: 15; CDR3 protein: CASSQGTSFLYGYTF
V gene: TRBV30; CDR3 length: 14; CDR3 protein: CAWSQVGSGSPLHF
V gene: TRBV7-3; CDR3 length: 15; CDR3 protein: CASSLGGTATYEQYF
V gene: TRBV14; CDR3 length: 15; CDR3 protein: CASSQLSSYNSPLHF
V gene: TRBV28; CDR3 length: 11; CDR3 protein: CASSGDDGYTF
V gene: TRBV7-9; CDR3 length: 15; CDR3 protein: CASSLDGQGYNEQFF
V gene: TRBV5-6; CDR3 length: 13; CDR3 protein: CASSWTGGETQYF
V gene: TRBV5-1; CDR3 length: 15; CDR3 protein: CASSLAYRDGTEAFF
V gene: TRBV27; CDR3 length: 14; CDR3 protein: CASSLDRAQDEQYF
V gene: TRBV29-1; CDR3 length: 17; CDR3 protein: CSVESRLAGGTKNIQYF
V gene: TRBV9; CDR3 length: 16; CDR3 protein: CASSVAAGGPTDTQYF
V gene: TRBV30; CDR3 length: 13; CDR3 protein: CAWSKGGNTEAFF
V gene: TRBV28; CDR3 length: 11; CDR3 protein: CASSFRTEAFF
V gene: TRBV7-9; CDR3 length: 12; CDR3 protein: CASSLDTGFLFF
V gene: TRBV5-1; CDR3 length: 15; CDR3 protein: CASATSPSSGMGYTF
V gene: TRBV13; CDR3 length: 17; CDR3 protein: CASSFMGGGPTTDTQYF
V gene: TRBV29-1; CDR3 length: 15; CDR3 protein: CSGTPLSATNEKLFF